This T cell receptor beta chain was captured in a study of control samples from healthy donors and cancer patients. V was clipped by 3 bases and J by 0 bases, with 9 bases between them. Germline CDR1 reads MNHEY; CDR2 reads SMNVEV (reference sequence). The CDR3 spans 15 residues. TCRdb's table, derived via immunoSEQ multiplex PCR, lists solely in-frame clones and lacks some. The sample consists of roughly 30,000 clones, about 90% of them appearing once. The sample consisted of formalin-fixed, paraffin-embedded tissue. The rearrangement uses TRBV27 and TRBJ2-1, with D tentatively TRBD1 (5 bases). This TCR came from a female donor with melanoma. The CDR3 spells CASSFQGPSYNEQFF. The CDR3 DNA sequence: TGTGCCAGCAGTTTTCAGGGCCCCTCCTACAATGAGCAGTTCTTC.